One T cell receptor beta chain is described in this entry. Its specificity is unknown. Germline CDR1 is SGHAT and CDR2 is FQDESV (reference sequence). V dropped 7 bases and J dropped 4 bases, with 14 bases sitting between them. This CDR3 is built from 13 residues. Unsorted bulk tissue of about 17-32 mg yielded co-extracted RNA and DNA. This sample stems from a study of tumor-infiltrating lymphocytes in primary liver carcinoma. About the research overall: The patient group consisted of men and women aged 30 to 69 years.

Regarding the study as a whole: Tumors had a top-250-clone fraction that was significantly higher than blood (p = 0.039). Reduced overlap was seen in tumor-adjacent and tumor-blood pairs versus tumor region pairs.

With a constant-region primer, TCR beta cDNA was made from roughly 500 ng of total RNA. The TCR beta library was amplified through three nested multiplex PCR rounds in a modified ARM-PCR procedure. PCR rounds one and two used TRBV1-TRBV30 forward primers with a C-beta reverse primer for 9 to 10 cycles each. TCRdb reprocessed the multiplex PCR reads via MiXCR and lists one record per CDR3 protein. The sample includes around 100,000 distinct CDR3 sequences, around two thirds of them seen just once. The V gene is TRBV11-1, the J gene TRBJ2-7, with D uncertain. The sequenced material came from liver tumor tissue from sampling region 2. The subset here: tumor region T2, inferior pole. This receptor was taken from a woman in her sixties or seventies with primary liver carcinoma and hepatitis B virus infection. CDR3 loop: CASTFGRSYEQYF. CDR3 DNA: TGTGCCAGCACCTTCGGACGGAGTTACGAGCAGTACTTC. The variable domain in full, with the rest retrieved from reference TRBV11-1 and TRBJ2-7, is EAEVAQSPRYKITEKSQAVAFWCDPISGHATLYWYRQILGQGPELLVQFQDESVVDDSQLPKDRFSAERLKGVDSTLKIQPAELGDSAMYLCASTFGRSYEQYFGPGTRLTVT.